This T cell receptor beta chain derives from a study of blood T cell repertoires in COVID-19. The authors' processing: Estimation of nucleated cell counts relied on the amplification of reference gene primers. Here immunoSEQ multiplex PCR was the method, and the copy in TCRdb shows in-frame clones only, minus some. That table gives V, J and clone size, and the DNA gave D and trimming. The sample yields roughly 120,000 clones, roughly nine tenths seen once. The ends lost 5 bases at V and 6 bases at J; junction bases unmatched: 12. Germline V gives CDR1 WNHNN, CDR2 SYGVQD (reference sequence). This CDR3 has 16 residues. This clone is a singleton in its sample.

The specimen sequenced was peripheral blood. V gene TRBV10-1 combines with J gene TRBJ1-1; 10 bases are a match to TRBD1. This receptor was obtained from a man aged 40-55 years with acute or convalescent COVID-19. This CDR3 reads CASSPHRTGGFAEAFF. For the CDR3, the DNA is TGCGCCAGCAGTCCCCACCGGACAGGGGGTTTCGCTGAAGCTTTCTTT.